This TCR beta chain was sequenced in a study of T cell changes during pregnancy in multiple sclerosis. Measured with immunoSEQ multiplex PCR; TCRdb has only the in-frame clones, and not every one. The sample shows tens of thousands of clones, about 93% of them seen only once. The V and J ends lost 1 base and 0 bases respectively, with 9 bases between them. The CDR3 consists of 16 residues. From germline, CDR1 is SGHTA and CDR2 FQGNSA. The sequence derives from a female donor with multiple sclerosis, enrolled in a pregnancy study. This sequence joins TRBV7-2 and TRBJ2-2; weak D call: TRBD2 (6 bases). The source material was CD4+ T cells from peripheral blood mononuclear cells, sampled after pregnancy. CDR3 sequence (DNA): TGTGCCAGCAGCTTAGTGGCGGGAACGAACACCGGGGAGCTGTTTTTT. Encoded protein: CASSLVAGTNTGELFF.